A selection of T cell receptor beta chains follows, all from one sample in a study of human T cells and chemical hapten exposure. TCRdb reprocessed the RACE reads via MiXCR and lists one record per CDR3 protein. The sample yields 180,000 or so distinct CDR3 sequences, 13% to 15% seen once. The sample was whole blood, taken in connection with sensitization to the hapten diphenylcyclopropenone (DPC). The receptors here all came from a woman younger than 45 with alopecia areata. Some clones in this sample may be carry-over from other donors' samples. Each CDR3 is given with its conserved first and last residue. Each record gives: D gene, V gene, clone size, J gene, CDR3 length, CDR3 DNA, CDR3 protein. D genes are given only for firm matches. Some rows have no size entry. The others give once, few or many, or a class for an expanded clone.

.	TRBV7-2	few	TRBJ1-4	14	TGTGCCAGCAGCCCACAGCAGCTCAATGAAAAACTGTTTTTT	CASSPQQLNEKLFF
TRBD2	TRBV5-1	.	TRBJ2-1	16	TGCGCCAGCAGCCTAAGGACTAGCGGGGGGTCCAATGAGCAGTTCTTC	CASSLRTSGGSNEQFF
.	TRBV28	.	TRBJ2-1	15	TGTGCCAGCAGTTTCCGAAGAGGGGTATACAATGAGCAGTTCTTC	CASSFRRGVYNEQFF
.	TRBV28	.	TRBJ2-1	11	TGTGCCAGCAGTTGGACCAATGAGCAGTTCTTC	CASSWTNEQFF
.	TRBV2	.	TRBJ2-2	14	TGTGCCAGCAGACCGAGAGGCGGGACCGGGGAGCTGTTTTTT	CASRPRGGTGELFF
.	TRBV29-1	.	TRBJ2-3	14	TGCAGCGTTGGGGGCCCTTTTGACACAGATACGCAGTATTTT	CSVGGPFDTDTQYF
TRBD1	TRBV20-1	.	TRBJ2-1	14	TGCAGTGGTGAAACAGGGGGCATTCTTGGTGAGCAGTTCTTC	CSGETGGILGEQFF
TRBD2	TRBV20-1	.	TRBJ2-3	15	TGCAGTGCTAGAGTAGGGACTAGCTTGACAGATACGCAGTATTTT	CSARVGTSLTDTQYF
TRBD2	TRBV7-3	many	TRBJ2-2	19	TGTGCCAGCAGCCCCACCGGGACTAGCGGGATATCGAACACCGGGGAGCTGTTTTTT	CASSPTGTSGISNTGELFF
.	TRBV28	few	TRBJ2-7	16	TGTGCCAGCAGTCCTAGCTCCGGGGTGAAGTCCTACGAGCAGTACTTC	CASSPSSGVKSYEQYF
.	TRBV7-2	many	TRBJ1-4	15	TGTGCCAGCAGCGCCAGGATAGCAACTAATGAAAAACTGTTTTTT	CASSARIATNEKLFF
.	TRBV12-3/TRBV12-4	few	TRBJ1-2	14	TGTGCCAGCAGTTTCCGAGGGGCCGGCTATGGCTACACCTTC	CASSFRGAGYGYTF
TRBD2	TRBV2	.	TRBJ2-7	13	TGTGCCAGCAGGATTACTAGCGGGTACGAGCAGTACTTC	CASRITSGYEQYF
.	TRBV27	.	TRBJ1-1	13	TGTGCCAGCAGTTCCCGACGGAACACTGAAGCTTTCTTT	CASSSRRNTEAFF
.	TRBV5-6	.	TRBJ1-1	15	TGTGCCAGCAGCTTGGTAGACCGGGGTACGGGGGAAGCTTTCTTT	CASSLVDRGTGEAFF
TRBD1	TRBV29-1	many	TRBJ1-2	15	TGCAGCGTTGTGCCGGGACAGGGGATAGACTATGGCTACACCTTC	CSVVPGQGIDYGYTF
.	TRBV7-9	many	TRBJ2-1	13	TGTGCCAGCAGCAACGGGCCCTCGGTTAAGGGGTTCTTC	CASSNGPSVKGFF
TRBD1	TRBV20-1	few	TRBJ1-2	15	TGCAGTGCTAGAGATCTTCTACAGGGGAACTATGGCTACACCTTC	CSARDLLQGNYGYTF
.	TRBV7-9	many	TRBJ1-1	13	TGTGCCAGCAGGGAGGGGTCGTCGACTGAAGCTTTCTTT	CASREGSSTEAFF
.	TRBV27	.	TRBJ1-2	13	TGTGCCAGCAGTTTAAATGTTGGGGATGGCTACACCTTC	CASSLNVGDGYTF
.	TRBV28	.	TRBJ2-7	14	TGTGCCAGCAGTAATCCGGGACTCTCCTACGAGCAGTACTTC	CASSNPGLSYEQYF
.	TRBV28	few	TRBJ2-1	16	TGTGCCAGCAGTTTTCCGCGGGGCAGCTCCTACAATGAGCAGTTCTTC	CASSFPRGSSYNEQFF
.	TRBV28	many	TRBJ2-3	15	TGTGCCAGCAGTTTATCGGACTACCAATCAGATACGCAGTATTTT	CASSLSDYQSDTQYF
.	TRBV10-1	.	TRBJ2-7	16	TGCGCCAGCAGTGAGTCGACCGAAGACGGCTCCTACGAGCAGTACTTC	CASSESTEDGSYEQYF
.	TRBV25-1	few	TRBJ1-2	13	TGTGCCAGCAGTGACCCAGCCCGCTTGAAGTACACCTTC	CASSDPARLKYTF
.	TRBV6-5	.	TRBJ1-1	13	TGTGCCAGCAGTTACTCGATCGGCACTGAAGCTTTCTTT	CASSYSIGTEAFF
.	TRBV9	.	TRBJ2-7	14	TGTGCCAGCAGCGTAGATCACAGCTCCTACGAGCAGTACTTC	CASSVDHSSYEQYF
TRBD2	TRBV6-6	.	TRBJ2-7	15	TGTGCCAGCAGTTCCGGACTAGCGGGGGGCTACGAGCAGTACTTC	CASSSGLAGGYEQYF
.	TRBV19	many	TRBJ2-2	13	TGTGCCAGCCAGAGAATCAGCACCGGGGAGCTGTTTTTT	CASQRISTGELFF
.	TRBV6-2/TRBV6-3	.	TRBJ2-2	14	TGTGCCAGCAAAACCCCTACAGCGACCGGGGAGCTGTTTTTT	CASKTPTATGELFF
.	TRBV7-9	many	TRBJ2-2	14	TGTGCCAGCAGCCTTTATCGACATACCGGGGAGCTGTTTTTT	CASSLYRHTGELFF
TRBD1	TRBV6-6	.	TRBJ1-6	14	TGTGCCAGCAGTGTAACAGGGGCCGGGACACCCCTCCACTTT	CASSVTGAGTPLHF
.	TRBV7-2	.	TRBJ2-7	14	TGTGCCAGCAGCTTAGCTTCCGGGGTAGGGGAGCAGTACTTC	CASSLASGVGEQYF
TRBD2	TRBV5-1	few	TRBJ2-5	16	TGCGCCAGCAGCTTGGCCTTGGGGGGGAATGAAGAGACCCAGTACTTC	CASSLALGGNEETQYF
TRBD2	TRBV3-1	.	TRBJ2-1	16	TGTGCCAGCAGCTCCCTAGCGGGGGGGCGTAGTAATGAGCAGTTCTTC	CASSSLAGGRSNEQFF
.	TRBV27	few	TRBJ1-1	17	TGTGCCAGCAGTTTAAACGGACGCAACCTGTGGGGCACTGAAGCTTTCTTT	CASSLNGRNLWGTEAFF
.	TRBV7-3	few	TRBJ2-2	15	TGTGCCAGCAGCTTACACGGGAGAGGGACCGGGGAGCTGTTTTTT	CASSLHGRGTGELFF
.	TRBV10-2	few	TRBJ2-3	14	TGCGCCAGCAGTGATGGAGTCAACACAGATACGCAGTATTTT	CASSDGVNTDTQYF
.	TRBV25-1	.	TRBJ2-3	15	TGTGCCAGCTCAACGACGGGAAGGCCCACAGATACGCAGTATTTT	CASSTTGRPTDTQYF
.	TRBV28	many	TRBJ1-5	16	TGTGCCAGCAGTTTATTATCTGGACAGCTCAATCAGCCCCAGCATTTT	CASSLLSGQLNQPQHF
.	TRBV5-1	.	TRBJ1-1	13	TGCGCCAGCAGCTTGGGGCCTAACGCTGAAGCTTTCTTT	CASSLGPNAEAFF
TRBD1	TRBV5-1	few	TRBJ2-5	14	TGCGCCAGCAGCTCAGCAGGGGGTCAGGAGACCCAGTACTTC	CASSSAGGQETQYF